The entry that follows covers one T cell receptor beta chain sequence. The antigen is unknown. Germline V gene sequence: CDR1 LNHDA, CDR2 SQIVND (reference sequence). The CDR3 extends over 15 amino acids. V lost 2 bases, J lost 8 bases, and 16 bases lay in between. This entry is derived from a study of OX40 agonist ivuxolimab in advanced cancers. On the study more broadly: Hepatocellular carcinoma, melanoma, renal cell or head and neck cancer affected the dose-escalation patients.

Clones were sequenced by immunoSEQ multiplex PCR, and TCRdb holds only the in-frame ones, with some missing. The sample yields roughly 90,000 clones, 75% to 95% seen once. Whole-study findings and limits: Expanded clones were, on average, more numerous in CD8+ T cells than in CD4+.

The clonotype originates from an adult with an advanced solid tumor such as melanoma, head and neck, liver or kidney cancer. The chain is built from TRBV19 and TRBJ2-1, with D maybe TRBD1 (5 bases). The sample in question was CD4+ or CD8+ T cells sorted from blood, obtained in a trial of the OX40 agonist ivuxolimab. CDR3 nucleotides: TGTGCCAGTAGTATATCAGGGAAGGGATGGGATGAGCAGTTCTTC. Its protein is CASSISGKGWDEQFF.